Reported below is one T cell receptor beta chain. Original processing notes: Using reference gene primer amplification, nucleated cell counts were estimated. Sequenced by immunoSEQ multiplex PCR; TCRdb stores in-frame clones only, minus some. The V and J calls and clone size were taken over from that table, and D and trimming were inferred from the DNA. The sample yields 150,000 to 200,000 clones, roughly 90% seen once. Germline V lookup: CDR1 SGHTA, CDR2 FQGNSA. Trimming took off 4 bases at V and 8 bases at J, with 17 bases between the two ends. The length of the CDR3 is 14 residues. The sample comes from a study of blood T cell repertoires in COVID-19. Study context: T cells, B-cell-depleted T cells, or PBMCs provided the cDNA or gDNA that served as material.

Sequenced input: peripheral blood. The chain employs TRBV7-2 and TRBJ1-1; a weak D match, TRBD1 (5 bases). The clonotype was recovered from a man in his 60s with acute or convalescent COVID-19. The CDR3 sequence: CASSSLGLRTEAFF. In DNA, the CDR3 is TGTGCCAGCAGCTCGCTGGGACTACGGACAGAAGCTTTCTTT.